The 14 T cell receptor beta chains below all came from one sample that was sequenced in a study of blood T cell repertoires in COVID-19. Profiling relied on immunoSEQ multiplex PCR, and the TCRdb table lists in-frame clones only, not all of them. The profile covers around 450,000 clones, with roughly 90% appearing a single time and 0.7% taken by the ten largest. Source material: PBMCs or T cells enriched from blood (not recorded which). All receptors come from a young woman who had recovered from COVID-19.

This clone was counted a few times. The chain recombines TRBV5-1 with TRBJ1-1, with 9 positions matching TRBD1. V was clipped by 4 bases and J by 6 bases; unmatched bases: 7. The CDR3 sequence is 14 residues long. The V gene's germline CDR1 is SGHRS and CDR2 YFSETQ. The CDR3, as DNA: TGCGCCAGCAGCGACAGGGGGGAGATCGCTGAAGCTTTCTTT. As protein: CASSDRGEIAEAFF.

CDR3 sequence reads: CASSLVDSTDTQYF. CDR3 DNA sequence: TGTGCCAGCAGCTTAGTGGACTCCACAGATACGCAGTATTTT. The chain couples TRBV7-2 to TRBJ2-3; weak D call: TRBD2 (5 bases). The CDR3 contains 14 residues. Trimming shortened V by 1 base and J by 2 bases, and 7 bases separated the two germline ends. Germline CDR1 is SGHTA and CDR2 is FQGNSA.

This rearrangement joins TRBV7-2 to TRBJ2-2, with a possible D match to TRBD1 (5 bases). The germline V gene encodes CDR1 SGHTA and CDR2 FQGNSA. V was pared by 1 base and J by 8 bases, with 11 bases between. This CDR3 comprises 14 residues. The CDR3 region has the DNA TGTGCCAGCAGCTTAGAGGGGCTTAGAGGGGAGCTGTTTTTT. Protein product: CASSLEGLRGELFF.

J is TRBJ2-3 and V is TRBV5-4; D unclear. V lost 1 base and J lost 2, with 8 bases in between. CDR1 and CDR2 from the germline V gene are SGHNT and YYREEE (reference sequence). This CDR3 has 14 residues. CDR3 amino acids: CASSLTTFTDTQYF. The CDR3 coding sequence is TGTGCCAGCAGCTTGACTACCTTCACAGATACGCAGTATTTT.

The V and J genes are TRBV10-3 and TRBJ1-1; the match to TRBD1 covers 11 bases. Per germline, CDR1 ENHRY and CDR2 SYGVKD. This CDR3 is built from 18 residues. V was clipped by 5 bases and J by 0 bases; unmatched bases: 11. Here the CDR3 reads CAISPYPGQGELNTEAFF. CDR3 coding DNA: TGTGCCATCAGTCCCTATCCGGGACAGGGGGAATTGAACACTGAAGCTTTCTTT.

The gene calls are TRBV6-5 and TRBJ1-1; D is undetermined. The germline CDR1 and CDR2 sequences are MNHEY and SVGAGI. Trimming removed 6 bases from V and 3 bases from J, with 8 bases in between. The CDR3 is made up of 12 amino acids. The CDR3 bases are TGTGCCAGCAGGCCCGGGGACACTGAAGCTTTCTTT. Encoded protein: CASRPGDTEAFF.

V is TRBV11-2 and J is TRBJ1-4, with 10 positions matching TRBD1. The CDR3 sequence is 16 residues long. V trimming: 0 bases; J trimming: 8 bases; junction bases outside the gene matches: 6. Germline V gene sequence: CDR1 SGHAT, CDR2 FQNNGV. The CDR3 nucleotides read TGTGCCAGCAGCTTAGATGGGGGACAGGGGAACGAAAAACTGTTTTTT. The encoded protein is CASSLDGGQGNEKLFF.

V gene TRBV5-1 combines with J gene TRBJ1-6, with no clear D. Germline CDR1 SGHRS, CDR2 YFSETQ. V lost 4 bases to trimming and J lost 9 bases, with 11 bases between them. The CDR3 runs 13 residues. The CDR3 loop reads CASSNRSSSPLHF. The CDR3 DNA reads TGCGCCAGCAGCAATAGGAGTTCTTCACCCCTCCACTTT. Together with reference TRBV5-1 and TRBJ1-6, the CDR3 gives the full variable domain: KAGVTQTPRYLIKTRGQQVTLSCSPISGHRSVSWYQQTPGQGLQFLFEYFSETQRNKGNFPGRFSGRQFSNSRSEMNVSTLELGDSALYLCASSNRSSSPLHFGNGTRLTVT.

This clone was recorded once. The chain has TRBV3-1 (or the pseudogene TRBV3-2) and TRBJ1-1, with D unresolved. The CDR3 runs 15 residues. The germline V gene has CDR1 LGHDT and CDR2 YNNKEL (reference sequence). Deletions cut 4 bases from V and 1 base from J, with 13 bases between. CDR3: CASSPFVYPNTEAFF. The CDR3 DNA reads TGTGCCAGCAGCCCCTTTGTCTACCCGAACACTGAAGCTTTCTTT.

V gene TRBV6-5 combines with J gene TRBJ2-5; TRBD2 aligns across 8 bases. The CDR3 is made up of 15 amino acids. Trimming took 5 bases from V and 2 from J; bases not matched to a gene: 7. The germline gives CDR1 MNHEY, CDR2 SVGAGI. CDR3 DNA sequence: TGTGCCAGCAGTCCCGTAGCGGGAACTCAAGAGACCCAGTACTTC. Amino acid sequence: CASSPVAGTQETQYF.

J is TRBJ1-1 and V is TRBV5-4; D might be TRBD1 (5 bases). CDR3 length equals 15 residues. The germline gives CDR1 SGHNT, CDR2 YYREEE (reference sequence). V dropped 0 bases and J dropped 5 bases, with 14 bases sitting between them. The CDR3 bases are TGTGCCAGCAGCTTGGCCCCACAGGTGCTAACTGAAGCTTTCTTT. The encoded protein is CASSLAPQVLTEAFF.

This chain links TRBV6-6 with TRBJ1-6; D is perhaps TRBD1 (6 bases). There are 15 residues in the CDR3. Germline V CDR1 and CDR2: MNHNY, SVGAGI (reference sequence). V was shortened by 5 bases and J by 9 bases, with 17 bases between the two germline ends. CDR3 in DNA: TGTGCCAGCAGTAAAGCAGGGGCCGCATCTTCACCCCTCCACTTT. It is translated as CASSKAGAASSPLHF.

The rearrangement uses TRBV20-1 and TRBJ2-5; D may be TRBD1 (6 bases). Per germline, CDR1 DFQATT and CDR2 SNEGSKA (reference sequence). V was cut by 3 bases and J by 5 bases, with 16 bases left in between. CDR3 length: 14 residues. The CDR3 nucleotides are TGCAGTGCTAGTGGGGTCAGGGGTCTGGAGACCCAGTACTTC. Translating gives CSASGVRGLETQYF.

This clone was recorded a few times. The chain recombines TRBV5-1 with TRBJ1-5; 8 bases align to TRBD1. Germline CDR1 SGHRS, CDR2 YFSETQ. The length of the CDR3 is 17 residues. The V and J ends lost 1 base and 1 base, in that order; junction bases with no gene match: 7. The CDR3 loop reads CASSLTGTGGSNQPQHF. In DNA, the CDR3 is TGCGCCAGCAGCTTGACGGGGACAGGTGGGAGCAATCAGCCCCAGCATTTT.